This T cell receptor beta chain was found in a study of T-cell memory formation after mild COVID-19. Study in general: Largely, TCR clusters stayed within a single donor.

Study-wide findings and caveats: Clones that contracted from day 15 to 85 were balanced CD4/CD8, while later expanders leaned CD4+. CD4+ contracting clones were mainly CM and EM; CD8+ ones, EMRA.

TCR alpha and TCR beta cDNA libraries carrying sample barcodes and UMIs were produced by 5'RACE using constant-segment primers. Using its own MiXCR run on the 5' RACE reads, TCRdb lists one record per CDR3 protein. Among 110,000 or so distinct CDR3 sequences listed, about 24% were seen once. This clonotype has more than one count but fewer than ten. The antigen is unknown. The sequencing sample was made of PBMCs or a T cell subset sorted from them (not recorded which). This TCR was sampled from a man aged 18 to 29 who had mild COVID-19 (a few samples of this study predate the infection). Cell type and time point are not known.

CDR3 region: CASSISSGVYNEQFF. CDR3 nucleotide sequence: TGTGCCAGTAGTATCTCTAGCGGGGTTTACAATGAGCAGTTCTTC. The J gene is TRBJ2-1, the V gene TRBV19; TRBD2 matches at 9 bases. With V trimmed by 3 bases and J by 4 bases, 4 bases remained unmatched. The CDR3 has 15 residues. Germline CDR1 and CDR2: LNHDA and SQIVND (reference sequence).